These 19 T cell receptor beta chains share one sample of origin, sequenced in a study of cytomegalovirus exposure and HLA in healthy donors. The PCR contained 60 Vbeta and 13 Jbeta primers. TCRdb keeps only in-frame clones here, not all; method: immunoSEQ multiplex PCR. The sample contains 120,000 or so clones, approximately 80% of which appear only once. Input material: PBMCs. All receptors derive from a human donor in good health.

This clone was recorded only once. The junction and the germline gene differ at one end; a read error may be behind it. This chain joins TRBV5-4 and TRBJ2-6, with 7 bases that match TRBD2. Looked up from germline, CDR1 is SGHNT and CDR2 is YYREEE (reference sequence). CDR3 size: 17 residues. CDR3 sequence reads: CASSMGGSRTGANGLTF. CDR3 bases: TGTGCCAGCAGTATGGGCGGGAGCCGGACTGGGGCCAACGGCCTGACTTTC.

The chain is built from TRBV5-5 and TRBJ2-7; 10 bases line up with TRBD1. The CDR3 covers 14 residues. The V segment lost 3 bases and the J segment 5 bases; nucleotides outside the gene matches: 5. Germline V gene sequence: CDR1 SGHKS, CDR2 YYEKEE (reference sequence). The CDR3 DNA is TGTGCCAGCAGCTCGGGACAGGGGCTGAACGAGCAGTACTTC. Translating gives CASSSGQGLNEQYF.

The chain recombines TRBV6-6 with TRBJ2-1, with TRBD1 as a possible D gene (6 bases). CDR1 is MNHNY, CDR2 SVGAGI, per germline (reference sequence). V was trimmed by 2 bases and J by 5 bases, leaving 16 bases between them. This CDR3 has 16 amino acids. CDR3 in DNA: TGTGCCAGCAGTTACGGGGGCGGCACAGTCCACAATGAGCAGTTCTTC. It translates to CASSYGGGTVHNEQFF.

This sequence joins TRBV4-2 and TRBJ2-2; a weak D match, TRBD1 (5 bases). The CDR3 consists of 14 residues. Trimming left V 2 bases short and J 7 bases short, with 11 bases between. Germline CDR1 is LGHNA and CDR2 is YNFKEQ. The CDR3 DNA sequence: TGTGCCAGCAGCCAACGTAGCAGGGACGGGGAGCTGTTTTTT. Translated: CASSQRSRDGELFF.

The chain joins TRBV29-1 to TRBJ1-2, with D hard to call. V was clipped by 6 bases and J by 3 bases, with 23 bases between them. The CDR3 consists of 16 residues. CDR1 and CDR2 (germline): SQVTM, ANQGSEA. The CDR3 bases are TGCAGCGTGGATAAGGGTCGGAGGGCGTATGACTATGGCTACACCTTC. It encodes CSVDKGRRAYDYGYTF.

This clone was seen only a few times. In DNA, the CDR3 is TGTGCCAGCAGTTTGCCAGGGGGCGCTTCCTACGAGCAGTACTTC. It is translated as CASSLPGGASYEQYF. The chain is built from TRBV28 and TRBJ2-7, with TRBD1 identical over 8 bases. Germline CDR1 is MDHEN and CDR2 is SYDVKM. CDR3 length equals 15 residues. Trimming at V came to 3 bases and at J to 1 base, leaving 5 bases not matched to a gene.

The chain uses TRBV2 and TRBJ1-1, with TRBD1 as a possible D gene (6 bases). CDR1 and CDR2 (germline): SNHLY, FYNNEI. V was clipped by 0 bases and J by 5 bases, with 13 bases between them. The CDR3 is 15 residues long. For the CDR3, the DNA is TGTGCCAGCAGTGAAGCGGATGGGGGCCGAACTGAAGCTTTCTTT. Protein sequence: CASSEADGGRTEAFF.

For the CDR3, the DNA is TGTGCCAGTAGTACCGGGACACGAAAAAACATTCAGTACTTC. This codes for CASSTGTRKNIQYF. The genes are TRBV19 and TRBJ2-4; a weak D match, TRBD1 (6 bases). The V gene's germline CDR1 is LNHDA and CDR2 SQIVND (reference sequence). V was trimmed by 4 bases and J by 4 bases, leaving 11 bases between them. The CDR3 contains 14 residues.

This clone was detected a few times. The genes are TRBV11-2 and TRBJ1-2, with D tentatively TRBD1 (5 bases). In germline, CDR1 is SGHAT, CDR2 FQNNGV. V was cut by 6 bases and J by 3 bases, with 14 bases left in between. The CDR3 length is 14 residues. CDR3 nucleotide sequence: TGTGCCAGCAGTTGGGGGGGAGTTGACTATGGCTACACCTTC. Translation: CASSWGGVDYGYTF.

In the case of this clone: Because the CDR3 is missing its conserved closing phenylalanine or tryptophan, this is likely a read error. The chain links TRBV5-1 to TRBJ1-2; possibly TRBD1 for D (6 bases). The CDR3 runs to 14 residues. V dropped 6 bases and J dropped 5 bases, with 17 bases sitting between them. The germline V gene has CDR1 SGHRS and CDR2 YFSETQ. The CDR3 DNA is TGCGCCAGCACCCAGGGACAAGCAACTTATGGCTACACCTCC. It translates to CASTQGQATYGYTS.

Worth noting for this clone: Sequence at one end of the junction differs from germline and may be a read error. In DNA, the CDR3 is TGTGCCAGTAGTGACCTCACGGGGAGAGCGAATTTT. It yields the protein CASSDLTGRANF. The chain recombines TRBV19 with TRBJ1-3; D call uncertain. The CDR3 is 12 residues long. Germline V gene data show CDR1 as LNHDA and CDR2 as SQIVND (reference sequence).

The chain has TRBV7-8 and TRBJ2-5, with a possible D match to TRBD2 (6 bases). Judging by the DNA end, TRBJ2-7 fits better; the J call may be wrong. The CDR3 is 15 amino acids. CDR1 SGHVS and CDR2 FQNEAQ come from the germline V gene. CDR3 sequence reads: CASSPRAGRPYEQYF. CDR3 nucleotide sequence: TGTGCCAGCAGCCCCAGGGCCGGGAGACCCTACGAGCAGTACTTC.

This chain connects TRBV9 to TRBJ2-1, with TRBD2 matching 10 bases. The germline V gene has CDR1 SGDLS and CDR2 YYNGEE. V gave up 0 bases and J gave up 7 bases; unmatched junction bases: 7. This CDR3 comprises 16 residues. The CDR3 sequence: CASSVGGTSGTNEQFF. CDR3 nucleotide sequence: TGTGCCAGCAGCGTAGGGGGAACTAGCGGGACGAATGAGCAGTTCTTC.

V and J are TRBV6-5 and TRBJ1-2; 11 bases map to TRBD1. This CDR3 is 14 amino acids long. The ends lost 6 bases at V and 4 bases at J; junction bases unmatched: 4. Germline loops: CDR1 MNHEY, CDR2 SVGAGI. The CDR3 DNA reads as TGTGCCAGCAGCTTGGGACAGGGGGTCTATGGCTACACCTTC. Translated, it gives CASSLGQGVYGYTF.

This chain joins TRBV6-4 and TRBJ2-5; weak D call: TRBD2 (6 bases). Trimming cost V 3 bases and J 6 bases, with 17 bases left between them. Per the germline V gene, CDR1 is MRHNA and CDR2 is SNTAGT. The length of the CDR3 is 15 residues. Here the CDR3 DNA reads TGTGCCAGCAGTGAAATAGTCGGGAGTACGAAGACCCAGTACTTC. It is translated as CASSEIVGSTKTQYF.

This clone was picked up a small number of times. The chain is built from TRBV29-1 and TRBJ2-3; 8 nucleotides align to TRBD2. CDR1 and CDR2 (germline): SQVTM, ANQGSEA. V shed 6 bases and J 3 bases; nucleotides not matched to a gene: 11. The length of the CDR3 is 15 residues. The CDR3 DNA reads TGCAGCGTCGGAGAGCGGGAGAGAGTGACAGATACGCAGTATTTT. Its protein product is CSVGERERVTDTQYF.

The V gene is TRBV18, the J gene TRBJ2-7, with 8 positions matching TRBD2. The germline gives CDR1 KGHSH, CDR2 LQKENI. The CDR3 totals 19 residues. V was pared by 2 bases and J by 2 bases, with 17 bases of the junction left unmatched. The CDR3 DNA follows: TGTGCCAGCTCACCATCTGGACGTTGGGCGGGAGGCCTACCCTACGAGCAGTACTTC. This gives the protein CASSPSGRWAGGLPYEQYF.

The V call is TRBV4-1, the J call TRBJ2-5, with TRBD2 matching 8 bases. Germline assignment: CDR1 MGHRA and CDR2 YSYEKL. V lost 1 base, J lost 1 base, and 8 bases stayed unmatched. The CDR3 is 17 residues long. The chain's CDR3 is CASSQGASGSIQETQYF. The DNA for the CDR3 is TGCGCCAGCAGCCAAGGGGCTAGCGGGTCGATCCAAGAGACCCAGTACTTC.

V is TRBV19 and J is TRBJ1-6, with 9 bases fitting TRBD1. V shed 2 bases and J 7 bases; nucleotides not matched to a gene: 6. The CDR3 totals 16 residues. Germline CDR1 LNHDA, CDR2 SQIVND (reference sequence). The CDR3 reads CASSILGGQGNSPLHF. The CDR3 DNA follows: TGTGCCAGTAGTATACTGGGCGGACAGGGGAATTCACCCCTCCACTTT.